This T cell receptor (beta chain) was sequenced for a study of cytomegalovirus exposure and HLA in healthy donors. About this clone: Its target is unknown.

Study-level points and caveats: High specificity and sensitivity for cytomegalovirus status were reported for the classifier. In a later analysis, parvovirus B19, influenza, CMV and Epstein-Barr virus appeared linked to several top co-occurrence clusters. When analyzed later, a missense DCLRE1C variant was found to be linked to TCR beta V- and J-gene trimming.

Unmatched junction bases numbered 10, after V lost 4 bases and J lost 5 bases. Germline CDR1 and CDR2: SNHLY and FYNNEI. The CDR3 consists of 16 residues. PCR used 60 Vbeta primers and 13 Jbeta primers. Sequencing was performed with immunoSEQ multiplex PCR; in TCRdb, only in-frame clones are kept and a portion is missing. The sample yields around 100,000 clones, 65% to 75% seen once. Donors in the study were healthy people who gave bone marrow. The receptor comes from a man aged 30 to 45 in good health and CMV-seronegative. The J gene is TRBJ2-1, the V gene TRBV2; 8 bases are shared with TRBD1. The specimen was PBMCs. CDR3 sequence: CASSALDRALDNEQFF. In DNA form, the CDR3 reads TGTGCCAGCAGTGCCCTGGACAGGGCTCTGGACAATGAGCAGTTCTTC.